Listed below are T cell receptor beta chains from one sample, sequenced in a study of cytomegalovirus exposure and HLA in healthy donors. TCRdb's table, derived via immunoSEQ multiplex PCR, lists solely in-frame clones and lacks some. The sample lists over 150,000 clones, approximately 78% seen once, with around 6.3% in the top ten. Sequencing used PBMCs. Every receptor here comes from a woman aged 45-65 years in good health and CMV-seropositive. The CDR3 runs from the conserved cysteine through the conserved F or W. Each record gives: J gene, D gene, clone size, V gene, CDR3 DNA, CDR3 protein. D genes are given only for firm matches. Size is stated for part of the rows, as once, few or many counts, or as a class when the clone is expanded.

>TRBJ1-2|-|-|TRBV28
TGCGCGGGGGGGCACAGGGCCTATGGCTACACCTTC
CAGGHRAYGYTF
>TRBJ1-4|TRBD1|few|TRBV4-1
TGCGCCAGCAGCCAGTATCAGACAGGGTCTAATGAAAAACTGTTTTTT
CASSQYQTGSNEKLFF
>TRBJ2-1|-|-|TRBV21-1
TGTGCCAGCAGCAAAAAAGAGGCTAGCGGGAGGCCCTCCTACAATGAGCAGTTCTTC
CASSKKEASGRPSYNEQFF
>TRBJ1-2|TRBD1|-|TRBV10-3
TGTGCCATCAGCGTCGACAGGGCTCTTAACTATGGCTACACCTTC
CAISVDRALNYGYTF
>TRBJ1-1|-|few|TRBV29-1
TGCAGCGTCGAACGGACAGAAAACACTGAAGCTTTCTTT
CSVERTENTEAFF
>TRBJ2-7|TRBD1|-|TRBV6-7
TGTGCCAGCAGTTACCCAGGGACAGGGAGTATCTACGAGCAGTACTTC
CASSYPGTGSIYEQYF
>TRBJ2-7|-|once|TRBV27
TGTGCCAGCAGCCGAGGACTCGCCTACGAGCAGTACTTC
CASSRGLAYEQYF
>TRBJ2-1|-|few|TRBV6-5
TGTGCCAGCAGTTACGGCGGGGACCTCTCCTACAATGAGCAGTTCTTC
CASSYGGDLSYNEQFF
>TRBJ1-1|TRBD1|-|TRBV27
TGTGCCAGCAGGGCCTCGGCAGGGGGCAATTTTGGAGCTTTCTTT
CASRASAGGNFGAFF
>TRBJ2-3|-|-|TRBV7-2
TGTGCCAGCAGCTTTGATTGGCAGTCCAAAGATACGCAGTATTTT
CASSFDWQSKDTQYF
>TRBJ2-7|TRBD2|-|TRBV28
TGTGCCAGCAAACGGCGGGGGGGCTACGAGCAGTACTTC
CASKRRGGYEQYF
>TRBJ1-1|TRBD1|-|TRBV30
TGTGCCTGGAGTGTACTTGGGGGACAGGGCTCCGCTTTCTTT
CAWSVLGGQGSAFF
>TRBJ1-4|-|-|TRBV14
TGTGCCAGCAGCCTGGGGGGGAAGGGTAATGAAAAACTGTTTTTT
CASSLGGKGNEKLFF
>TRBJ2-5|TRBD1|-|TRBV5-1
TGCGCCAGCAGCTCCCCAGAACTAACAGGGGTGGTTGGACAAGAGACCCAGTACTTC
CASSSPELTGVVGQETQYF
>TRBJ2-5|TRBD1|-|TRBV29-1
TGCAGCGTTGGAGGACAGGGACAGGGTTGGGAGACCCAGTACTTC
CSVGGQGQGWETQYF
>TRBJ1-5|-|few|TRBV27
TGTGCCAGCACCACCGGGAACCAGCCCCAGCATTTT
CASTTGNQPQHF
>TRBJ1-1|-|-|TRBV13
TGTGCCAGCGGGTACGGACAGCCCATGAACACTGAAGCTTTCTTT
CASGYGQPMNTEAFF
>TRBJ1-4|-|-|TRBV7-9
TGTGCCAGCAGCTTAGTGTCAGTCGAAAAACTGTTTTTT
CASSLVSVEKLFF
>TRBJ2-5|TRBD2|-|TRBV29-1
TGCAGCGTGGGACTAGCGGGGGGGGAGACCCAGTACTTC
CSVGLAGGETQYF
>TRBJ2-7|-|-|TRBV9
TGTGCCAGCAGCGTAGTCATGATGGTCGGCAGGCAGAAAACCTACGAGCAGTACTTC
CASSVVMMVGRQKTYEQYF
>TRBJ2-5|TRBD2|-|TRBV5-1
TGCGCCAGCAGCTTGGTAGCGGGGTATCAAGAGACCCAGTACTTC
CASSLVAGYQETQYF
>TRBJ2-5|TRBD2|-|TRBV5-1
TGCGCCAGCAGCTTGCCCTTCGGGGGGGCCCAAGAGACCCAGTACTTC
CASSLPFGGAQETQYF
>TRBJ2-2|-|-|TRBV10-3
TGTGCCACCACAGGGATATCGAACACCGGGGAGCTGTTTTTT
CATTGISNTGELFF
>TRBJ2-7|-|-|TRBV4-1
TGCGCCAGCAGCCAAGGGCAGGGGTTATACGAGCAGTACTTC
CASSQGQGLYEQYF
>TRBJ2-2|TRBD1|once|TRBV18
TGTGCCAGCTCATCAACGGGACAGCAAGACACCGGGGAGCTGTTTTTT
CASSSTGQQDTGELFF
>TRBJ2-7|TRBD1|-|TRBV29-1
TGCAGCGTTCCTTCGGACAGGGCCTACGAGCAGTACTTC
CSVPSDRAYEQYF
>TRBJ2-6|-|-|TRBV6-1
TGTGCCAGCAGTGGGGGAAAGTTCTCTGGGGCCAACGGCCTGACTTTC
CASSGGKFSGANGLTF
>TRBJ1-2|-|-|TRBV5-5
TGTGCCAGCAGCCCTATCAGGGGACCAGGCTATGGCTACACCTTC
CASSPIRGPGYGYTF
>TRBJ1-5|TRBD1|-|TRBV19
TGTGCCAGTAGTCAGGGACAGCTCAATCAGCCCCAGCATTTT
CASSQGQLNQPQHF
>TRBJ2-3|TRBD2|-|TRBV7-9
TGTGCCAGCAGCTTCGGACTAGCGGGGGGAACAGATACGCAGTATTTT
CASSFGLAGGTDTQYF
>TRBJ1-4|-|-|TRBV4-1
TGCGCCAGCAGCCAAGTGAGGCGCAGGGGTACTAATGAAAAACTGTTTTTT
CASSQVRRRGTNEKLFF
>TRBJ1-4|-|-|TRBV28
TGTGCCAGCAGCCCGACTTCTACTAATGAAAAACTGTTTTTT
CASSPTSTNEKLFF
>TRBJ2-7|TRBD1|few|TRBV18
TGTGCCAGCTCACCAGGGACAGTCTCCTACGAGCAGTACTTC
CASSPGTVSYEQYF
>TRBJ2-7|TRBD1|-|TRBV27
TGTGCCAGCAGTACGGACAGGGGGCTTGTATCCTACGAGCAGTACTTC
CASSTDRGLVSYEQYF
>TRBJ2-1|-|-|TRBV4-1
TGCGCCAGCAGCCGGAACAGGGATCGGGATGAGCAGTTCTTC
CASSRNRDRDEQFF
>TRBJ2-4|TRBD1|-|TRBV19
TGTGCCAGTAGGGGGACAGTAAAAAACAGTCAGTACTTC
CASRGTVKNSQYF
>TRBJ2-3|TRBD2|-|TRBV28
TGTGCCAGCAGTTCTGCGGGGGACACGCAGTATTTT
CASSSAGDTQYF
>TRBJ2-7|-|-|TRBV15
TGTGCCACCAGCACGGGGGTCAACTACGAGCAGTACTTC
CATSTGVNYEQYF
>TRBJ1-5|TRBD1|-|TRBV19
TGTGCCAGTAGTATGTATTCCGGGACAGGGGATCAGCCCCAGCATTTT
CASSMYSGTGDQPQHF
>TRBJ2-1|-|-|TRBV5-4
TGTGCCAGCAGCCTTTCGGCCACGGCGGGACCCTACAATGAGCAGTTCTTC
CASSLSATAGPYNEQFF
>TRBJ2-7|-|-|TRBV6-6
TGTGCCAGCAGTTACTCTCAGGGGACCTACGAGCAGTACTTC
CASSYSQGTYEQYF
>TRBJ2-7|TRBD1|-|TRBV6-5
TGTGCCAGCAGTCCGCGGACAGGGCAAGCGGTCGAGCAGTACTTC
CASSPRTGQAVEQYF
>TRBJ2-5|-|few|TRBV2
TGTGCCAGCAGTGAAAACACAGGACGGGAGACCCAGTACTTC
CASSENTGRETQYF
>TRBJ2-3|-|-|TRBV14
TGTGCCAGCAGCGGAGGATGGAGGCGTGGCACAGATACGCAGTATTTT
CASSGGWRRGTDTQYF
>TRBJ2-5|-|-|TRBV7-2
TGTGCCAGCAGCTTAGGAGGCCAAGAGACCCAGTACTTC
CASSLGGQETQYF
>TRBJ2-2|-|few|TRBV6-5
TGTGCCAGCAGCATACTAAGGAACACCGGGGAGCTGTTTTTT
CASSILRNTGELFF
>TRBJ1-6|TRBD1|-|TRBV13
TGTGCCAGCAGCTTAGGCCTAGGAGACAGGGGTTCACCCCTCCACTTT
CASSLGLGDRGSPLHF
>TRBJ2-1|TRBD2|-|TRBV7-2
TGTGCCAGCAGCACGGGACTATTGGAGCAGTTCTTC
CASSTGLLEQFF
>TRBJ2-7|TRBD1|-|TRBV14
TGTGCCAGCCGCCGACAGGGCGCCTACGAGCAGTACTTC
CASRRQGAYEQYF
>TRBJ2-3|-|-|TRBV28
TGTGCCATCGGGGGGCTGGATCCAGATACGCAGTATTTT
CAIGGLDPDTQYF
>TRBJ2-2|-|-|TRBV21-1
TGTGCCAGCAGCAAAAGTTTTCGGGGATTCTACACCGGGGAGCTGTTTTTT
CASSKSFRGFYTGELFF
>TRBJ2-5|TRBD1|-|TRBV29-1
TGCAGCGGGACAGGGGCCGCCGTTCGGACCCAGTACTTC
CSGTGAAVRTQYF
>TRBJ2-7|TRBD1|-|TRBV10-3
TGTGCCATCAGTGATCCCGGACAGGGCTCCTACGAGCAGTACTTC
CAISDPGQGSYEQYF
>TRBJ2-6|-|-|TRBV7-2
TGTGCCAGCATCCTCTCTGGGGCCAACGTCCTGACTTTC
CASILSGANVLTF
>TRBJ2-1|TRBD2|-|TRBV5-1
TGCGCCAGCAGCTTGGGACTAGCGGGAGGGCAGGTAAACAATGAGCAGTTCTTC
CASSLGLAGGQVNNEQFF
>TRBJ2-7|-|-|TRBV7-2
TGTGCCAGCAGCGGCCGGGACTCCCCCTACGAGCAGTACTTC
CASSGRDSPYEQYF